This T cell receptor beta chain was identified in a study of blood T cell repertoires in COVID-19. Study information: Acute-phase and convalescent COVID-19 samples originated in the United States, Italy and Spain.

TCRdb's copy holds only in-frame clones and misses some; the assay was immunoSEQ multiplex PCR. The profile shows about 200,000 clones, 78% of them singletons. V was cut by 0 bases and J by 10 bases, with 18 bases left in between. Germline V CDR1 and CDR2: MNHEY, SMNVEV (reference sequence). This CDR3 has 16 residues. V is TRBV27 and J is TRBJ1-4; TRBD1 might be the D (5 bases). Sequencing was done on a sample of peripheral blood. This clonotype originated in a woman of 80 years or more with active or convalescent COVID-19. The CDR3 coding sequence is TGTGCCAGCAGTTTATCGAGGGGTCCCAGCGGGGGAAAACTGTTTTTT. It translates to CASSLSRGPSGGKLFF.